This TCR beta chain came from a study of breast tumors, draining lymph nodes, adjacent tissues. Germline-derived CDR1 and CDR2 are SGHVS and FQNEAQ. The CDR3 length is 15 residues. The ends were cut back, 2 bases at V and 7 bases at J, with 15 bases in the middle. Samples came from axillary lymph nodes draining the breast cancer. The table lists this clonotype with many counts. TCRdb independently ran MiXCR on the multiplex PCR reads; one entry per CDR3 protein. The sample consists of fewer than 200,000 distinct CDR3 sequences, roughly 30% of them appearing once. The sequenced sample was axillary lymph node tissue. This clonotype originated in a female donor with breast cancer. Some clones in this sample may be carry-over from other donors' samples. The chain uses TRBV7-8 and TRBJ1-5; D ambiguous. CDR3: CASSLSADLGQPQHF. DNA of the CDR3: TGTGCCAGCAGCTTATCGGCGGATCTGGGGCAGCCCCAGCATTTT.